What follows are 12 T cell receptor beta chains derived from one specimen sequenced in a study of shared clonotypes between healthy human individuals. Assay: immunoSEQ multiplex PCR; the TCRdb copy retains only in-frame clones and omits some. The sample has some 2.1 million clones; roughly 95% are singletons. Naive-designated CD8 cells lacked CD45RO, were positively enriched for CCR7, and omitted terminally differentiated effector memory CD45RA+ cells. Sequenced material: naive CD8+ T cells from PBMCs. All receptors derive from a man younger than 35 in good health. Some clones in this sample may be carry-over from other donors' samples.

This chain joins TRBV19 and TRBJ2-7; TRBD2 aligns across 11 bases. The CDR3 totals 15 residues. After removal of 5 bases from V and 3 bases from J, the junction contained 6 bases not matched to a gene. Germline CDR1 and CDR2: LNHDA and SQIVND (reference sequence). The CDR3 DNA is TGTGCCAGTAGTTCGACCGGGACTAGCGGCTACGAGCAGTACTTC. Encoded protein: CASSSTGTSGYEQYF.

V and J are TRBV7-8 and TRBJ2-1; tentative D call: TRBD1 (5 bases). V lost 6 bases to trimming and J lost 5 bases, with 14 bases between them. This CDR3 is built from 14 residues. CDR1 and CDR2 (germline): SGHVS, FQNEAQ. The CDR3 spells CASRDTNDDNEQFF. The DNA for the CDR3 is TGTGCCAGCAGGGACACGAACGACGACAATGAGCAGTTCTTC.

The rearrangement links TRBV19 to TRBJ2-7; D perhaps matches TRBD2 (5 bases). Germline V CDR1 and CDR2: LNHDA, SQIVND (reference sequence). The CDR3 extends over 14 amino acids. V was shortened by 6 bases and J by 1 base, with 13 bases between the two germline ends. CDR3 in amino acids: CASSPREKSYEQYF. The DNA of the CDR3 is TGTGCCAGTAGCCCCCGGGAAAAGTCCTACGAGCAGTACTTC.

There are a few counts of this clone. The CDR3 region is CASSPSNREDGYTF. CDR3 coding DNA: TGTGCCAGCAGCCCCTCAAACAGGGAGGATGGCTACACCTTC. The rearrangement joins TRBV7-9 to TRBJ1-2, with D possibly TRBD1 on 6 matching bases. With 5 bases removed from V and 6 bases from J, the gap between germline ends came to 16 bases. The CDR3 spans 14 residues. The V gene's germline CDR1 is SEHNR and CDR2 FQNEAQ (reference sequence).

The V call is TRBV2, the J call TRBJ2-1; 8 bases map to TRBD2. The V and J ends lost 4 bases and 4 bases, in that order; junction bases with no gene match: 3. The CDR3 loop spans 14 amino acids. CDR1 and CDR2 from the germline V gene are SNHLY and FYNNEI. The CDR3 DNA reads TGTGCCAGCAGTGTACTAGCGGCTTACAATGAGCAGTTCTTC. It is translated as CASSVLAAYNEQFF.

The V and J genes are TRBV5-1 and TRBJ1-1; 8 bases are a match to TRBD1. This CDR3 has 15 residues. Germline lookup yields CDR1 SGHRS and CDR2 YFSETQ. The trim removed 4 bases at V and 6 bases at J, leaving 11 bases unmatched. The CDR3 region has the DNA TGCGCCAGCAGCGGGCCGGACAGGGAGGGCGCTGAAGCTTTCTTT. It encodes CASSGPDREGAEAFF. The full variable domain, rest sourced from reference TRBV5-1 and TRBJ1-1, is KAGVTQTPRYLIKTRGQQVTLSCSPISGHRSVSWYQQTPGQGLQFLFEYFSETQRNKGNFPGRFSGRQFSNSRSEMNVSTLELGDSALYLCASSGPDREGAEAFFGQGTRLTVV.

The V call is TRBV4-1, the J call TRBJ1-1; tentative D call: TRBD1 (6 bases). The CDR3 totals 16 residues. Germline V gene data show CDR1 as MGHRA and CDR2 as YSYEKL. V was cut by 0 bases and J by 5 bases, with 16 bases left in between. CDR3 bases: TGCGCCAGCAGCCAAGAGAGGGAGGGGGTGAGGACTGAAGCTTTCTTT. This translates into CASSQEREGVRTEAFF.

V and J are TRBV7-9 and TRBJ2-7, with D perhaps TRBD1 (6 bases). CDR3 length: 13 residues. The germline gives CDR1 SEHNR, CDR2 FQNEAQ (reference sequence). The V gene lost 5 bases and the J gene lost 6 bases, with 14 bases spanning the gap. The CDR3 loop reads CASSREYRVEQYF. The CDR3 DNA is TGTGCCAGCAGCCGAGAGTACAGGGTCGAGCAGTACTTC.

This clone was seen just once. The chain couples TRBV7-9 to TRBJ1-3; D unclear. V was shortened by 4 bases and J by 0 bases, with 4 bases between the two germline ends. The germline CDR1 and CDR2 sequences are SEHNR and FQNEAQ (reference sequence). The CDR3 totals 13 residues. Here the CDR3 reads CASSSVSGNTIYF. The CDR3 DNA reads TGTGCCAGCAGCTCCGTCTCTGGAAACACCATATATTTT.

This rearrangement joins TRBV7-9 to TRBJ2-4; 7 positions match TRBD1. Germline V gives CDR1 SEHNR, CDR2 FQNEAQ (reference sequence). After removal of 5 bases from V and 0 bases from J, the junction contained 10 bases not matched to a gene. The CDR3 contains 17 residues. CDR3 DNA: TGTGCCAGCAGCGGGACAAAGGGGGCTCTAGCCAAAAACATTCAGTACTTC. Translation gives CASSGTKGALAKNIQYF.

The sample holds a few counts of this clone. This sample includes further DNA sequences coding for the same CDR3. This sequence joins TRBV5-1 and TRBJ1-5; no clear D gene. CDR1 SGHRS and CDR2 YFSETQ come from the germline V gene. The CDR3 is made up of 13 amino acids. Trimming removed 1 base at V and 6 bases at J, with 8 bases between. The CDR3 DNA reads TGCGCCAGCAGCTTGCAAGGGTCTCAGCCCCAGCATTTT. It codes for CASSLQGSQPQHF.

The chain employs TRBV28 and TRBJ2-3, with a weak D call TRBD1 (6 bases). CDR1 and CDR2 from the germline V gene are MDHEN and SYDVKM. Trimming removed 6 bases from V and 4 bases from J, with 20 bases in between. This CDR3 is built from 16 residues. The CDR3 nucleotides are TGTGCCAGCAGCACGGACAGTTCCGGTAGTGCAGATACGCAGTATTTT. It translates to CASSTDSSGSADTQYF.